The entry below gives a single T cell receptor beta chain sequence along with its context. This record belongs to a study of blood T cell repertoires in COVID-19. Turning to the study itself: COVID-19 samples collected from the United States, Italy and Spain covered acute and convalescent phases.

Clones were sequenced by immunoSEQ multiplex PCR, and TCRdb holds only the in-frame ones, with some missing. The sample yields roughly 290,000 clones, around nine tenths seen once. This receptor was identified in a woman aged 55-69 years with acute or convalescent COVID-19. The sequencing input was peripheral blood.

The DNA of the CDR3 is TGTGCCAGCAGCCCCCTGGGGGAGGGGCACTACGAGCAGTACTTC. Its translation is CASSPLGEGHYEQYF. The chain has TRBV7-3 and TRBJ2-7, with TRBD2 matching over 7 bases. The germline gives CDR1 SGHTA, CDR2 FQGTGA. V lost 5 bases and J lost 3; bases outside the gene matches: 10. This CDR3 is 15 amino acids long.